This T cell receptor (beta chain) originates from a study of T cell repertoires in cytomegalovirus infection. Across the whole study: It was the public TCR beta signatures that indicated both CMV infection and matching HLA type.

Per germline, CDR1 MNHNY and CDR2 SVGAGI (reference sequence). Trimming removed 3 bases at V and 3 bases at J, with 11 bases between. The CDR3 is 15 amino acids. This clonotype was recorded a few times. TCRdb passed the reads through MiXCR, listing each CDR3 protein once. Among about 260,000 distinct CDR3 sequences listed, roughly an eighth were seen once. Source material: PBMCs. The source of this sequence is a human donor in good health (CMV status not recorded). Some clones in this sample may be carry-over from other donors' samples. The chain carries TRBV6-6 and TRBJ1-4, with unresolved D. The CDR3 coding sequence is TGTGCCAGCAGTTATAAGGCGGCTCCTAATGAAAAACTGTTTTTT. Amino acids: CASSYKAAPNEKLFF.